One and the same sample provided the 22 T cell receptor beta chains below, sequenced in a study of T cell clusters in autoimmune cytopenias. TRB was amplified by touch-down multiplex PCR, primer pools A and B combined. Reanalyzing the multiplex PCR reads, TCRdb keeps one entry per CDR3 protein, without DNA. This sample's table has several thousand distinct CDR3 sequences. Roughly 38,000 genome equivalents of blood DNA were amplified for TRB. The sample taken for sequencing was peripheral blood. The receptors shown here come from a human donor with an autoimmune cytopenia or autoimmune hepatitis (not recorded which).

This rearrangement joins TRBV18 to TRBJ1-2; as DNA is missing, the TRBD1 call by TCRdb cannot be tested. Germline CDR1 and CDR2: KGHSH and LQKENI. The CDR3 runs to 15 residues. The CDR3 sequence: CASSRGQASNYGYTF. Full variable domain (rest looked up from reference TRBV18 and TRBJ1-2): NAGVMQNPRHLVRRRGQEARLRCSPMKGHSHVYWYRQLPEEGLKFMVYLQKENIIDESGMPKERFSAEFPKEGPSILRIQQVVRGDSAAYFCASSRGQASNYGYTFGSGTRLTVV.

The J gene is TRBJ2-1, the V gene TRBV20-1; TCRdb designates TRBD1, a call that cannot be tested without DNA. The CDR3 length is 15 residues. Germline V gene lookup returns CDR1 DFQATT and CDR2 SNEGSKA (reference sequence). The CDR3 sequence: CSARDYSGGADEQFF.

Frequency places this clonotype as medium-sized. J is TRBJ2-7 and V is TRBV19; TCRdb names TRBD1, which stays unverified in the absence of DNA. The CDR3 has 15 residues. Germline CDR1 LNHDA, CDR2 SQIVND (reference sequence). CDR3 residues: CASSIDLGASYEQYF. The variable domain in full, completed from reference TRBV19 and TRBJ2-7, reads DGGITQSPKYLFRKEGQNVTLSCEQNLNHDAMYWYRQDPGQGLRLIYYSQIVNDFQKGDIAEGYSVSREKKESFPLTVTSAQKNPTAFYLCASSIDLGASYEQYFGPGTRLTVT.

This chain connects TRBV6-6 to TRBJ1-1. CDR3 length equals 12 residues. Germline V lookup: CDR1 MNHNY, CDR2 SVGAGI (reference sequence). CDR3 amino acids: CASSYLGSEAFF.

This rearrangement joins TRBV11-2 to TRBJ1-1; TCRdb calls TRBD1, which cannot be checked without DNA. The germline gives CDR1 SGHAT, CDR2 FQNNGV. The CDR3 has 15 residues. CDR3 sequence: CASSSPRRKNTEAFF.

This chain uses TRBV18 with TRBJ1-1; TCRdb's D call of TRBD1 is untestable without DNA. The CDR3 runs 14 residues. Looked up from germline, CDR1 is KGHSH and CDR2 is LQKENI. CDR3 protein: CASSPSGGLTEAFF.

V usage is TRBV27 and J usage is TRBJ2-1; with no DNA, the TCRdb D assignment of TRBD2 cannot be verified. The CDR3 extends over 19 amino acids. Germline loops: CDR1 MNHEY, CDR2 SMNVEV (reference sequence). This CDR3 reads CASSLLKFGGGSSYNEQFF.

Its frequency marks this clonotype as medium-sized. This chain joins TRBV19 and TRBJ1-1. The CDR3 is made up of 15 amino acids. The germline V gene encodes CDR1 LNHDA and CDR2 SQIVND (reference sequence). The CDR3 loop is CASSIDRAGRTEAFF.

In terms of frequency, this clonotype is medium-sized. J is TRBJ2-5 and V is TRBV30. CDR1 and CDR2 (germline): GTSNPN, SVGIG (reference sequence). The length of the CDR3 is 13 residues. This CDR3 reads CAWSVSSSETQYF.

This clonotype is medium-sized by frequency. The chain employs TRBV5-6 and TRBJ2-5; the D call from TCRdb, TRBD1, cannot be confirmed without DNA. Germline loops: CDR1 SGHDT, CDR2 YYEEEE. CDR3 length equals 14 residues. The CDR3 loop is CASSEQPGRETQYF. The whole variable domain, filled in from reference TRBV5-6 and TRBJ2-5, reads DAGVTQSPTHLIKTRGQQVTLRCSPKSGHDTVSWYQQALGQGPQFIFQYYEEEERQRGNFPDRFSGHQFPNYSSELNVNALLLGDSALYLCASSEQPGRETQYFGPGTRLLVL.

This sequence joins TRBV20-1 and TRBJ1-2; TCRdb gives TRBD1 as the D gene, but with no DNA this cannot be confirmed. Germline V lookup: CDR1 DFQATT, CDR2 SNEGSKA (reference sequence). The CDR3 runs 14 residues. The CDR3 region is CSASRGQGGYGYTF.

This chain links TRBV18 with TRBJ1-3; TCRdb lists TRBD1, though no DNA is available to test this call. The germline V gene encodes CDR1 KGHSH and CDR2 LQKENI. The CDR3 runs to 13 residues. The CDR3 region is CASSRGRGNTIYF.

By frequency, this clonotype is medium-sized. This chain joins TRBV5-5 and TRBJ1-1; TCRdb names TRBD1, which stays unverified in the absence of DNA. The CDR3 is 14 residues long. Germline CDR1 and CDR2: SGHKS and YYEKEE (reference sequence). The CDR3 is CASSWQTGGTEAFF.

Measured by frequency, this clonotype is medium-sized. V is TRBV6-2 or TRBV6-3 and J is TRBJ2-7; as DNA is missing, the TRBD2 call by TCRdb cannot be tested. CDR3 size: 14 residues. Germline assignment: CDR1 MNHEY and CDR2 SVGEGT. This CDR3 is CASSSGLLLEEQYF.

This clonotype is deemed medium-sized by its frequency. This chain's CDR3 is CASSPRDRGNTGELFF. The genes are TRBV7-6 and TRBJ2-2; the TRBD1 assignment by TCRdb is unverifiable without DNA. The germline V gene has CDR1 SGHVS and CDR2 FNYEAQ. The CDR3 consists of 16 residues.

The chain has TRBV18 and TRBJ1-5; TCRdb's D call, TRBD1, is unchecked because there is no DNA. CDR1 is KGHSH, CDR2 LQKENI, per germline. The CDR3 totals 15 residues. The CDR3 sequence is CASSLTGHNNQPQHF.

Here the CDR3 reads CASIMWGGRGDGYTF. The chain has TRBV5-6 and TRBJ1-2; TCRdb outputs TRBD1, but without DNA this stays unchecked. From germline, CDR1 is SGHDT and CDR2 YYEEEE. The CDR3 is made up of 15 amino acids.

The CDR3 is CAISEEFGVGETQYF. This chain uses TRBV6-5 with TRBJ2-5. The CDR3 is 15 residues long. CDR1 and CDR2 (germline): MNHEY, SVGAGI.

J is TRBJ1-1 and V is TRBV20-1; TCRdb's assignment of TRBD1 cannot be checked, as there is no DNA. CDR1 and CDR2 from the germline V gene are DFQATT and SNEGSKA (reference sequence). The CDR3 totals 15 residues. CDR3 loop: CSARVRTVEDTEAFF.

This chain joins TRBV28 and TRBJ1-2; TCRdb lists TRBD1, though no DNA is available to test this call. The CDR3 is 14 amino acids. Germline V CDR1 and CDR2: MDHEN, SYDVKM. The CDR3 here is CASSLTGRGYGYTF.

The chain has TRBV5-1 and TRBJ1-1. Germline V gene data show CDR1 as SGHRS and CDR2 as YFSETQ. There are 15 residues in the CDR3. CDR3 residues: CASSQDRPLNTEAFF.

The rearrangement joins TRBV6-2 or TRBV6-3 to TRBJ1-1; TCRdb's D call, TRBD1, is unchecked because there is no DNA. CDR3 length: 11 residues. Germline V CDR1 and CDR2: MNHEY, SVGEGT. CDR3 protein: CASNQGSEAFF.